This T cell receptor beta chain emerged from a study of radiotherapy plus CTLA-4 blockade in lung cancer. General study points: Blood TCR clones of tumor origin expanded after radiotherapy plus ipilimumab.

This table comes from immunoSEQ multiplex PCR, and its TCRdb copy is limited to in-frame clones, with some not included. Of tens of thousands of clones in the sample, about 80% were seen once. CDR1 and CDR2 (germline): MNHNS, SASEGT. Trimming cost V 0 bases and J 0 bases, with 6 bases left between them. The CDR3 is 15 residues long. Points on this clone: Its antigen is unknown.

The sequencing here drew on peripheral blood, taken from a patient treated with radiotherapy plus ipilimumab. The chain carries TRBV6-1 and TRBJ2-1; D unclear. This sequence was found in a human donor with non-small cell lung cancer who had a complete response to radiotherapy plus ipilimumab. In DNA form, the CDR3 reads TGTGCCAGCAGTGAAGCTTTGAGCTCCTACAATGAGCAGTTCTTC. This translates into CASSEALSSYNEQFF.